The 26 T cell receptor beta chains listed next were all sequenced from one sample in a study of persistence of HIV-infected CD4 T cells. The antigens for these receptors are not known. Lysates of CMV-infected fibroblasts at 9.5 to 10 ug/mL stimulated these cells. CD40L/CD69 double-negative CD45RO-high memory CD4+ T cells were collected. This was the immunoSEQ version 4 assay in survey mode. Sequencing was performed with immunoSEQ multiplex PCR; in TCRdb, only in-frame clones are kept and a portion is missing. This table holds some 48,000 clones, under 85% found once. The material sequenced was CD4+ T cells sorted from PBMCs after approximately 19-hour stimulation, taken from a patient who received antiretroviral therapy. These receptors all stem from an adult man with HIV who was CMV-seropositive.

There are a few counts of this clone. The chain uses TRBV19 and TRBJ1-2, with unresolved D. The germline V and J ends were trimmed by 3 bases and 8 bases, with 19 bases remaining between them. The CDR3 spans 15 residues. CDR1 and CDR2 from the germline V gene are LNHDA and SQIVND (reference sequence). The CDR3 DNA reads as TGTGCCAGTAGTATGGGTTACAATCTCCAAGGGGGCTACACCTTC. Its protein is CASSMGYNLQGGYTF.

The chain is built from TRBV2 and TRBJ1-5; the D is unclear. CDR3 length: 14 amino acids. Trimming removed 7 bases from V and 0 bases from J, with 10 bases in between. Germline values: CDR1 SNHLY, CDR2 FYNNEI. CDR3 sequence: CASKEVHSNQPQHF. The CDR3 coding sequence is TGTGCCAGCAAAGAGGTACATAGCAATCAGCCCCAGCATTTT.

The rearrangement uses TRBV5-1 and TRBJ2-5; possible D gene TRBD1, 6 bases. The CDR3 is 14 residues long. The germline V gene has CDR1 SGHRS and CDR2 YFSETQ. V was pared by 7 bases and J by 5 bases, with 18 bases between. DNA of the CDR3: TGCGCCAGCCGCAGGGGCCCGAGCGTGGAGACCCAGTACTTC. It specifies CASRRGPSVETQYF.

V gene TRBV19 combines with J gene TRBJ2-3; 9 positions match TRBD2. V dropped 8 bases and J dropped 5; count of bases not matched to a gene: 14. The germline V gene encodes CDR1 LNHDA and CDR2 SQIVND (reference sequence). This CDR3 is 16 amino acids long. In DNA form, the CDR3 reads TGTGCCAGTGCTGGTTTTAGCGGGAGCGGTTTAGATACGCAGTATTTT. It translates to CASAGFSGSGLDTQYF.

The chain links TRBV3-1 (or the pseudogene TRBV3-2) to TRBJ2-1; D remains unclear. CDR1 LGHDT and CDR2 YNNKEL come from the germline V gene (reference sequence). CDR3 length: 12 residues. V lost 2 bases and J 9 bases, leaving 8 bases between the germline ends. The CDR3 protein is CASSQLRGEQFF. The CDR3 coding sequence is TGTGCCAGCAGCCAACTACGCGGTGAGCAGTTCTTC.

This clone appeared a few times. The rearrangement uses TRBV18 and TRBJ2-1; D perhaps matches TRBD1 (6 bases). This CDR3 region has 14 residues. Trimming removed 3 bases at V and 3 bases at J, with 9 bases between. CDR1 is KGHSH and CDR2 is LQKENI in the germline V gene. CDR3 sequence: CASSPQGIYNEQFF. The CDR3 DNA follows: TGTGCCAGCTCACCTCAGGGGATCTACAATGAGCAGTTCTTC.

This clone was observed a few times. This chain joins TRBV6-1 and TRBJ2-7, with TRBD2 matching 7 bases. The J segment lost 3 bases and the V segment lost 2 bases, leaving 7 bases of the junction unmatched. This CDR3 comprises 15 residues. Looked up from germline, CDR1 is MNHNS and CDR2 is SASEGT. The CDR3 DNA reads TGTGCCAGCAGTGAAATGGTCGGGAGGAACTACGAGCAGTACTTC. It is translated as CASSEMVGRNYEQYF.

V gene TRBV18 combines with J gene TRBJ1-1; the D is unclear. The CDR3 totals 12 residues. V lost 5 bases and J 1 base, leaving 5 bases between the germline ends. Germline CDR1 reads KGHSH; CDR2 reads LQKENI. The CDR3 loop is CASSTENTEAFF. CDR3 sequence (DNA): TGTGCCAGCTCAACAGAGAACACTGAAGCTTTCTTT.

For the CDR3, the DNA is TGTGCCAGCAGTGATCTAGCAACTAATGAAAAACTGTTTTTT. Translated: CASSDLATNEKLFF. The rearrangement joins TRBV2 to TRBJ1-4; D is ambiguous. This CDR3 spans 14 amino acids. The germline CDR1 and CDR2 sequences are SNHLY and FYNNEI. Trimming took off 3 bases at V and 0 bases at J, with 5 bases between the two ends.

This chain connects TRBV14 to TRBJ2-1; tentative D call: TRBD2 (5 bases). From germline, CDR1 is SGHDN and CDR2 FVKESK. The CDR3 is 16 residues long. V was trimmed by 3 bases and J by 0 bases, leaving 12 bases between them. The CDR3 loop is CASSHARRSSYNEQFF. Written as DNA, the CDR3 is TGTGCCAGCAGCCACGCCAGGAGGAGCTCCTACAATGAGCAGTTCTTC.

This clone was seen more than once but under ten times. The rearrangement joins TRBV19 to TRBJ2-2; 11 bases are shared with TRBD1. Trimming removed 7 bases from V and 4 bases from J; junction bases left unmatched: 5. The CDR3 loop spans 15 amino acids. CDR1 is LNHDA and CDR2 is SQIVND in the germline V gene (reference sequence). CDR3 protein: CASTAGQGGTGELFF. DNA of the CDR3: TGTGCCAGTACCGCGGGACAGGGGGGCACCGGGGAGCTGTTTTTT.

J is TRBJ1-2 and V is TRBV18; TRBD1 matches 12 bases. Germline V gives CDR1 KGHSH, CDR2 LQKENI. The CDR3 totals 17 residues. V dropped 0 bases and J dropped 1; count of bases not matched to a gene: 3. In DNA, the CDR3 is TGTGCCAGCTCACCACCCGGGACAGGGGGCTTTAACTATGGCTACACCTTC. Translating gives CASSPPGTGGFNYGYTF.

The rearrangement uses TRBV28 and TRBJ2-7; D perhaps matches TRBD1 (6 bases). The CDR3 has 14 residues. CDR1 and CDR2 from the germline V gene are MDHEN and SYDVKM. Trimming took 1 base from V and 6 from J, leaving 13 bases between them. CDR3 residues: CASSLFGTRGEQYF. The CDR3 DNA reads TGTGCCAGCAGTTTATTTGGGACAAGAGGCGAGCAGTACTTC. The full variable domain, rest sourced from reference TRBV28 and TRBJ2-7, is DVKVTQSSRYLVKRTGEKVFLECVQDMDHENMFWYRQDPGLGLRLIYFSYDVKMKEKGDIPEGYSVSREKKERFSLILESASTNQTSMYLCASSLFGTRGEQYFGPGTRLTVT.

J is TRBJ1-5 and V is TRBV7-9; a possible D gene is TRBD1 (6 bases). Trimming stripped 1 base from V and 2 bases from J, with 12 bases between. Germline CDR1 SEHNR, CDR2 FQNEAQ (reference sequence). The CDR3 loop spans 16 amino acids. CDR3 amino acids: CASSLETGTRNQPQHF. CDR3 sequence (DNA): TGTGCCAGCAGCTTAGAAACAGGGACGCGCAATCAGCCCCAGCATTTT.

The chain employs TRBV19 and TRBJ1-5, with D uncertain. Germline V CDR1 and CDR2: LNHDA, SQIVND (reference sequence). The CDR3 has 12 residues. Trimming took off 2 bases at V and 1 base at J, with 0 bases between the two ends. CDR3 region: CASSISNQPQHF. CDR3 coding DNA: TGTGCCAGTAGTATAAGCAATCAGCCCCAGCATTTT.

This chain connects TRBV6-2 or TRBV6-3 to TRBJ2-7; TRBD1 agrees at 8 bases. The length of the CDR3 is 17 residues. Per germline, CDR1 MNHEY and CDR2 SVGEGT. Unmatched junction bases numbered 11, after V lost 4 bases and J lost 0 bases. This chain's CDR3 is CASSLHSRGRNSYEQYF. As DNA, the CDR3 is TGTGCCAGCAGTTTACACTCCAGGGGGCGAAACTCCTACGAGCAGTACTTC.

The chain couples TRBV7-8 to TRBJ1-5; D unresolved. Germline loops: CDR1 SGHVS, CDR2 FQNEAQ. V shed 1 base and J shed 2 bases, with 18 bases lying between them. The CDR3 is 18 amino acids. CDR3 amino acids: CASSLVTGNRVGNQPQHF. CDR3 coding DNA: TGTGCCAGCAGCTTAGTGACCGGGAATCGGGTCGGCAATCAGCCCCAGCATTTT.

CDR3 coding DNA: TGCGCCAGCGGGACAGGGGACTATGGCTACACCTTC. Amino acid sequence: CASGTGDYGYTF. The chain is built from TRBV5-1 and TRBJ1-2, with TRBD1 matching over 10 bases. V lost 7 bases, J lost 3 bases, and 0 bases stayed unmatched. The CDR3 extends over 12 amino acids. Germline V gene sequence: CDR1 SGHRS, CDR2 YFSETQ. Combining the CDR3 with reference TRBV5-1 and TRBJ1-2 gives the whole variable domain KAGVTQTPRYLIKTRGQQVTLSCSPISGHRSVSWYQQTPGQGLQFLFEYFSETQRNKGNFPGRFSGRQFSNSRSEMNVSTLELGDSALYLCASGTGDYGYTFGSGTRLTVV.

This clone was seen only a few times. The chain couples TRBV10-3 to TRBJ1-1; 10 nucleotides align to TRBD1. The CDR3 contains 14 residues. Germline V gene sequence: CDR1 ENHRY, CDR2 SYGVKD. With 6 bases clipped from V and 5 bases from J, the junction kept 6 bases outside the gene matches. CDR3 DNA: TGTGCCATCAGGCGACAGGGGGCAGGGACTGAAGCTTTCTTT. Amino acids: CAIRRQGAGTEAFF.

This chain uses TRBV19 with TRBJ1-1, with D possibly matching TRBD1 (5 bases). The germline V gene encodes CDR1 LNHDA and CDR2 SQIVND (reference sequence). This CDR3 is 15 amino acids long. The V and J ends lost 6 bases and 2 bases respectively, with 16 bases between them. This CDR3 reads CASRGREEENTEAFF. DNA for the CDR3: TGTGCCAGTAGGGGACGGGAGGAGGAAAACACTGAAGCTTTCTTT.

This clone was detected once. The chain uses TRBV14 and TRBJ2-7; D gene unclear. Trimming shortened V by 3 bases and J by 0 bases, and 12 bases separated the two germline ends. Germline loops: CDR1 SGHDN, CDR2 FVKESK. The CDR3 extends over 15 amino acids. CDR3 coding DNA: TGTGCCAGCAGCCAGAGCCCAGGCCTCTCCTACGAGCAGTACTTC. Translating gives CASSQSPGLSYEQYF.

The genes are TRBV4-1 and TRBJ2-5; TRBD2 aligns across 8 bases. The CDR3 runs 15 residues. Germline trimming cut 3 bases from V and 8 bases from J; bases unmatched to any gene: 11. Germline CDR1 reads MGHRA; CDR2 reads YSYEKL. The CDR3 bases are TGCGCCAGCAGCCAGGCCCCGGACAGCGGGGGAACCCAGTACTTC. Protein sequence: CASSQAPDSGGTQYF.

This chain joins TRBV19 and TRBJ1-5; 7 nucleotides align to TRBD1. Germline CDR1 is LNHDA and CDR2 is SQIVND (reference sequence). Trimming at V came to 4 bases and at J to 2 bases, leaving 5 bases not matched to a gene. The CDR3 extends over 15 amino acids. CDR3 coding DNA: TGTGCCAGTAGTACTCTCGGGACAGGCAATCAGCCCCAGCATTTT. Encoded protein: CASSTLGTGNQPQHF.

J is TRBJ2-1 and V is TRBV6-5; D might be TRBD1 or TRBD2, each matching 6 bases. Per the germline V gene, CDR1 is MNHEY and CDR2 is SVGAGI. The CDR3 totals 15 residues. V was shortened by 10 bases and J by 2 bases, with 18 bases between the two germline ends. The CDR3 nucleotides are TGTGCCACCCGGAGGGGGGAACTGACCTACAATGAGCAGTTCTTC. Its translation is CATRRGELTYNEQFF.

V and J are TRBV7-9 and TRBJ2-6; D remains unclear. The CDR3 is made up of 15 amino acids. Germline values: CDR1 SEHNR, CDR2 FQNEAQ (reference sequence). Trimming cost V 2 bases and J 1 base, with 6 bases left between them. CDR3 sequence: CASSLWVSGANVLTF. DNA of the CDR3: TGTGCCAGCAGCTTATGGGTTTCTGGGGCCAACGTCCTGACTTTC.

The V gene is TRBV7-3, the J gene TRBJ2-1; TRBD2 agrees at 11 bases. Looked up from germline, CDR1 is SGHTA and CDR2 is FQGTGA. The CDR3 runs 15 residues. Germline trimming cut 4 bases from V and 8 bases from J; bases unmatched to any gene: 7. This CDR3 reads CASSYTSGRVDEQFF. The CDR3 nucleotides read TGTGCCAGCAGCTATACTAGCGGGAGAGTCGATGAGCAGTTCTTC.